This passage covers 31 T cell receptor beta chains from one sample sequenced in a study of beta chain features in type 1 diabetes. Regarding the study as a whole: Significant though moderate, a shortening of TCRB CDR3s appeared in all four CD4+ subsets of Type 1 diabetes patients.

Investigators reverse transcribed all isolated RNA, so they sequenced expressed TCRB transcripts. The data were produced by immunoSEQ multiplex PCR, yet TCRdb's version contains in-frame clones alone and is incomplete. The sample yields 160,000 or so clones, 6.5% to 10% seen once. These TCRs are of unknown antigen specificity. Material: central memory CD4+ T cells from blood. The receptors were gathered from a woman aged 18-29 years with type 1 diabetes.

This clone was recorded at least ten times. The chain employs TRBV27 and TRBJ2-6; maybe TRBD2 (5 bases). The V end lost 5 bases, the J end lost 4 bases, and 9 bases lay between the germline ends. Germline-derived CDR1 and CDR2 are MNHEY and SMNVEV (reference sequence). The CDR3 is made up of 14 amino acids. The CDR3 bases are TGTGCCAGCAGTAGAGGGCTCGGGGCCAACGTCCTGACTTTC. Its translation: CASSRGLGANVLTF.

In this sample, this clone turned up many times. The gene calls are TRBV7-2 and TRBJ2-1, with D unclear. Per the germline V gene, CDR1 is SGHTA and CDR2 is FQGNSA. The CDR3 totals 12 residues. V lost 3 bases to trimming and J lost 15 bases, with 15 bases between them. Here the CDR3 reads CASSLHLSHGFF. Here the CDR3 DNA reads TGTGCCAGCAGCTTGCACCTTAGCCACGGGTTCTTC.

The chain couples TRBV11-2 to TRBJ2-7; D is undetermined. Germline V gene data show CDR1 as SGHAT and CDR2 as FQNNGV. Trimming took off 1 base at V and 3 bases at J, with 4 bases between the two ends. There are 12 residues in the CDR3. As DNA, the CDR3 is TGTGCCAGCAGCTTAGCGGGCTACGAGCAGTACTTC. Translation gives CASSLAGYEQYF.

In its sample, this clone was seen a few times. The V call is TRBV11-2, the J call TRBJ2-7, with 9 bases lining up with TRBD2. Germline lookup yields CDR1 SGHAT and CDR2 FQNNGV. Losses at the gene ends were 5 bases for V and 6 bases for J; bases not matched to a gene: 11. There are 15 residues in the CDR3. CDR3 amino acids: CASSPPGSGSSEQYF. In DNA, the CDR3 is TGTGCCAGCAGCCCCCCGGGTAGCGGGAGTAGCGAGCAGTACTTC.

At least ten counts were recorded for this clone. The chain carries TRBV7-9 and TRBJ2-7; 8 nucleotides agree with TRBD1. The CDR3 has 14 residues. The V segment lost 4 bases and the J segment 4 bases; nucleotides outside the gene matches: 6. Looked up from germline, CDR1 is SEHNR and CDR2 is FQNEAQ (reference sequence). The CDR3 DNA reads as TGTGCCAGCAGCTGGACAGGGACTGAGTACGAGCAGTACTTC. Translation: CASSWTGTEYEQYF.

There are a few counts of this clone. This chain connects TRBV30 to TRBJ2-5; 11 bases map to TRBD2. This CDR3 comprises 16 residues. Trimming removed 4 bases from V and 4 bases from J; junction bases left unmatched: 11. CDR1 is GTSNPN, CDR2 SVGIG, per germline (reference sequence). CDR3 DNA: TGTGCCTGGACCCCGGGGACTAGCGGAGGGAGAGAGACCCAGTACTTC. Its protein product is CAWTPGTSGGRETQYF.

The rearrangement links TRBV18 to TRBJ1-2, with D possibly matching TRBD1 (5 bases). The germline V and J ends were trimmed by 2 bases and 7 bases, with 11 bases remaining between them. Germline CDR1 and CDR2: KGHSH and LQKENI. This CDR3 comprises 13 residues. Here the CDR3 reads CASSPGRDGGYTF. The DNA for the CDR3 is TGTGCCAGCTCACCAGGGAGGGACGGTGGCTACACCTTC.

This clone occurred a few times. The gene calls are TRBV27 and TRBJ1-5; no firm D call. The V and J ends lost 3 bases and 4 bases respectively, with 7 bases between them. Germline CDR1 reads MNHEY; CDR2 reads SMNVEV (reference sequence). This CDR3 is 13 amino acids long. Here the CDR3 DNA reads TGTGCCAGCAGTTTTGTCGGGAATCAGCCCCAGCATTTT. Residues: CASSFVGNQPQHF.

A remark on this clone: Other DNA sequences in this sample translate to the same CDR3. This chain joins TRBV6-5 and TRBJ2-3; the match to TRBD2 covers 13 bases. The trim removed 2 bases at V and 4 bases at J, leaving 3 bases unmatched. The germline CDR1 and CDR2 sequences are MNHEY and SVGAGI. The length of the CDR3 is 16 residues. The CDR3 is CASSYRLAGGADTQYF. CDR3 DNA: TGTGCCAGCAGTTACCGACTAGCGGGAGGCGCAGATACGCAGTATTTT.

This clone was counted a few times. This chain links TRBV18 with TRBJ2-2, with no clear D. With 5 bases removed from V and 6 bases from J, the gap between germline ends came to 7 bases. This CDR3 has 12 amino acids. Germline lookup yields CDR1 KGHSH and CDR2 LQKENI. CDR3 sequence: CASSAEAGELFF. For the CDR3, the DNA is TGTGCCAGCTCAGCAGAGGCCGGGGAGCTGTTTTTT.

J is TRBJ2-7 and V is TRBV13; possibly TRBD2 for D (5 bases). Trimming left V 5 bases short and J 0 bases short, with 17 bases between. The CDR3 is 16 residues long. Germline V lookup: CDR1 PRHDT, CDR2 FYEKMQ (reference sequence). CDR3 bases: TGTGCCAGCAGCACATCTAGCAAAAGGAGCTCCTACGAGCAGTACTTC. Translating gives CASSTSSKRSSYEQYF.

This clone showed up just a few times. V is TRBV5-1 and J is TRBJ2-7, with TRBD1 as a possible D gene (5 bases). V was shortened by 4 bases and J by 7 bases, with 9 bases between the two germline ends. The CDR3 covers 11 residues. Per germline, CDR1 SGHRS and CDR2 YFSETQ. The DNA for the CDR3 is TGCGCCAGCAGCCATGGACAAGAGCAGTACTTC. It is translated as CASSHGQEQYF.

This clone was found a few times. The chain joins TRBV7-9 to TRBJ1-3; no definite D call. Trimming stripped 2 bases from V and 4 bases from J, with 12 bases between. This CDR3 region has 15 residues. Germline CDR1 SEHNR, CDR2 FQNEAQ (reference sequence). The CDR3 DNA follows: TGTGCCAGCAGCTTATCGACGGGGTTCGGAAACACCATATATTTT. Its translation: CASSLSTGFGNTIYF.

The chain recombines TRBV7-2 with TRBJ2-7, with D unclear. Germline values: CDR1 SGHTA, CDR2 FQGNSA. Deletions cut 3 bases from V and 0 bases from J, with 9 bases between. The CDR3 sequence is 14 residues long. CDR3 amino acids: CASSFDWPSYEQYF. CDR3 in DNA: TGTGCCAGCAGCTTTGACTGGCCCTCCTACGAGCAGTACTTC.

In DNA form, the CDR3 reads TGCAGCGCGACGGGGGGGAACACCATATATTTT. This encodes CSATGGNTIYF. The V and J genes are TRBV29-1 and TRBJ1-3; D perhaps matches TRBD1 (5 bases). Trimming took off 7 bases at V and 7 bases at J, with 11 bases between the two ends. Germline V gene lookup returns CDR1 SQVTM and CDR2 ANQGSEA. There are 11 residues in the CDR3.

Only a few counts were recorded for this clone. The chain employs TRBV9 and TRBJ2-6; TRBD1 aligns across 7 bases. The CDR3 is 16 residues long. CDR1 is SGDLS and CDR2 is YYNGEE in the germline V gene. Trimming cost V 4 bases and J 0 bases; bases outside gene matches: 4. Here the CDR3 reads CASSSRQGSGANVLTF. CDR3 bases: TGTGCCAGCAGCTCAAGACAGGGCTCTGGGGCCAACGTCCTGACTTTC.

This clone was counted between two and nine times. The chain employs TRBV7-2 and TRBJ2-5; TRBD2 is a possible D gene (5 bases). Germline loops: CDR1 SGHTA, CDR2 FQGNSA. The V gene lost 0 bases and the J gene lost 4 bases, with 15 bases spanning the gap. This CDR3 comprises 16 residues. The CDR3 reads CASSLAGLGRGETQYF. The CDR3 DNA reads TGTGCCAGCAGCTTAGCCGGGTTGGGCCGGGGAGAGACCCAGTACTTC.

This clone showed up just a few times. The gene calls are TRBV9 and TRBJ1-3; TRBD1 matches at 10 bases. Unmatched junction bases numbered 2, after V lost 2 bases and J lost 0 bases. CDR3 length equals 16 residues. Germline V gene lookup returns CDR1 SGDLS and CDR2 YYNGEE. CDR3 nucleotides: TGTGCCAGCAGCGTGGGACAGGGGCACTCTGGAAACACCATATATTTT. Translation: CASSVGQGHSGNTIYF.

The chain joins TRBV7-6 to TRBJ2-7; the match to TRBD1 covers 9 bases. The CDR3 contains 14 residues. Germline CDR1 SGHVS, CDR2 FNYEAQ. V was pared by 1 base and J by 7 bases, with 5 bases of the junction left unmatched. DNA of the CDR3: TGTGCCAGCAGCTTAGAACAGGGGGCGGTGGAGCAGTACTTC. This translates into CASSLEQGAVEQYF. The complete variable domain, with remaining parts taken from reference TRBV7-6 and TRBJ2-7, reads GAGVSQSPRYKVTKRGQDVALRCDPISGHVSLYWYRQALGQGPEFLTYFNYEAQQDKSGLPNDRFSAERPEGSISTLTIQRTEQRDSAMYRCASSLEQGAVEQYFGPGTRLTVT.

This rearrangement joins TRBV20-1 to TRBJ1-2; 7 nucleotides line up with TRBD1. J lost 7 bases, V lost 4 bases, and 3 bases had no gene match. The CDR3 runs 11 residues. Germline assignment: CDR1 DFQATT and CDR2 SNEGSKA (reference sequence). The CDR3 DNA sequence: TGCAGTGCTAAAACAGGGGCTGGCTACACCTTC. Its protein is CSAKTGAGYTF.

This clone was recorded a few times. The chain employs TRBV2 and TRBJ2-2, with 9 bases fitting TRBD1. This CDR3 spans 15 amino acids. V shed 5 bases and J 8 bases; nucleotides not matched to a gene: 9. The germline CDR1 and CDR2 sequences are SNHLY and FYNNEI. CDR3 in amino acids: CASSPGTGTLGELFF. The CDR3 DNA follows: TGTGCCAGCAGTCCCGGGACAGGGACGTTGGGGGAGCTGTTTTTT.

This clone occurred many times. V and J are TRBV30 and TRBJ1-4, with 8 bases matching TRBD1. The CDR3 is 14 amino acids. With V trimmed by 2 bases and J by 7 bases, 6 bases remained unmatched. CDR1 is GTSNPN, CDR2 SVGIG, per germline (reference sequence). CDR3 sequence reads: CAWSPDRAGEKLFF. The CDR3 DNA reads as TGTGCCTGGAGTCCGGACAGGGCGGGTGAAAAACTGTTTTTT. Drawing the rest from reference TRBV30 and TRBJ1-4, the complete variable domain is SQTIHQWPATLVQPVGSPLSLECTVEGTSNPNLYWYRQAAGRGLQLLFYSVGIGQISSEVPQNLSASRPQDRQFILSSKKLLLSDSGFYLCAWSPDRAGEKLFFGSGTQLSVL.

This clone was counted ten times or more. Within the sample, other DNA sequences also encode this same CDR3. This chain connects TRBV5-1 to TRBJ2-1; possible D gene TRBD1, 6 bases. Trimming removed 2 bases at V and 9 bases at J, with 15 bases between. CDR3 size: 14 residues. CDR1 and CDR2 (germline): SGHRS, YFSETQ. CDR3 nucleotide sequence: TGCGCCAGCAGCTTTCAACAGGGATCGGGTGAGCAGTTCTTC. It is translated as CASSFQQGSGEQFF.

The chain is built from TRBV6-6 and TRBJ1-1; D is unresolved. Germline-derived CDR1 and CDR2 are MNHNY and SVGAGI (reference sequence). V dropped 4 bases and J dropped 5 bases, with 11 bases sitting between them. The CDR3 runs to 13 residues. CDR3 loop: CASSSDFVTEAFF. The DNA of the CDR3 is TGTGCCAGCAGTTCGGACTTTGTGACTGAAGCTTTCTTT.

The J gene is TRBJ2-7, the V gene TRBV7-9; D call uncertain. Germline CDR1 reads SEHNR; CDR2 reads FQNEAQ (reference sequence). The CDR3 is 13 amino acids. Trimming removed 0 bases at V and 7 bases at J, with 10 bases between. This chain's CDR3 is CASSLAISREQYF. DNA for the CDR3: TGTGCCAGCAGCTTAGCGATATCGAGGGAGCAGTACTTC.

The chain carries TRBV23-1 and TRBJ2-1; weak D call: TRBD1 (6 bases). TRBV23-1 is designated an ORF whose function remains uncertain. Trimming removed 1 base from V and 8 bases from J, with 9 bases in between. The CDR3 totals 13 residues. This CDR3 reads CASSQFRGDEQFF. The CDR3 coding sequence is TGCGCCAGCAGTCAATTCAGGGGTGATGAGCAGTTCTTC.

The gene calls are TRBV7-2 and TRBJ2-3, with 7 bases aligning to TRBD1. CDR1 SGHTA and CDR2 FQGNSA come from the germline V gene. This CDR3 comprises 16 residues. The trim removed 4 bases at V and 4 bases at J, leaving 11 bases unmatched. CDR3 in DNA: TGTGCCAGCAGCTCCGGAGGCAGGGGGTCCGCAGATACGCAGTATTTT. Protein sequence: CASSSGGRGSADTQYF.

This chain connects TRBV4-2 to TRBJ1-2; 9 bases align to TRBD1. The CDR3 has 12 amino acids. Germline CDR1 and CDR2: LGHNA and YNFKEQ. V shed 4 bases and J 7 bases; nucleotides not matched to a gene: 1. CDR3 region: CASSPGQGGYTF. As DNA, the CDR3 is TGTGCCAGCAGCCCGGGACAGGGTGGCTACACCTTC.

This clone showed up just a few times. The CDR3 protein is CASSPTGTRNTEAFF. The CDR3 bases are TGTGCCAGCAGTCCGACCGGGACAAGGAACACTGAAGCTTTCTTT. The V call is TRBV14, the J call TRBJ1-1, with D perhaps matching TRBD1 (6 bases). Trimming removed 6 bases from V and 1 base from J, with 15 bases in between. CDR1 and CDR2 (germline): SGHDN, FVKESK. This CDR3 region has 15 residues.

This clone has only a few counts. V gene TRBV5-1 combines with J gene TRBJ2-5; 8 positions match TRBD1. Germline-derived CDR1 and CDR2 are SGHRS and YFSETQ. V shed 2 bases, J shed 2 bases, and the junction held 8 bases outside the gene matches. The CDR3 consists of 16 residues. CDR3 region: CASSLHFRTGQETQYF. CDR3 sequence (DNA): TGCGCCAGCAGCTTACATTTCCGGACAGGGCAAGAGACCCAGTACTTC.

This clone was seen a few times. The chain carries TRBV5-1 and TRBJ2-5; 7 bases match TRBD2. Per germline, CDR1 SGHRS and CDR2 YFSETQ. The CDR3 runs to 15 residues. Losses at the gene ends were 3 bases for V and 1 base for J; bases not matched to a gene: 6. CDR3 sequence: CASSSTGGPQETQYF. CDR3 coding DNA: TGCGCCAGCAGCTCAACGGGAGGCCCCCAAGAGACCCAGTACTTC. The variable domain in full, with the rest retrieved from reference TRBV5-1 and TRBJ2-5, is KAGVTQTPRYLIKTRGQQVTLSCSPISGHRSVSWYQQTPGQGLQFLFEYFSETQRNKGNFPGRFSGRQFSNSRSEMNVSTLELGDSALYLCASSSTGGPQETQYFGPGTRLLVL.